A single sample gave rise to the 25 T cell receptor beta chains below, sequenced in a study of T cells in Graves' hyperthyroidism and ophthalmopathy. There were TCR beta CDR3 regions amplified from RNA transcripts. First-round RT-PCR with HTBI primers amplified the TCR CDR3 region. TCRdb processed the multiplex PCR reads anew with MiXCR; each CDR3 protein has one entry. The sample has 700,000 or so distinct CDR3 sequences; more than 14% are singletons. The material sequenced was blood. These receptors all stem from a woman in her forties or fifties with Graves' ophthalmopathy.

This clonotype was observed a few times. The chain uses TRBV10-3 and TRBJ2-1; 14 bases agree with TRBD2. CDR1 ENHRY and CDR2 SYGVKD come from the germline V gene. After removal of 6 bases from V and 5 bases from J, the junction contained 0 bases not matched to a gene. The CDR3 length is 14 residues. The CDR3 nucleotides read TGTGCCATCAGGACTAGCGGGAGGGACAATGAGCAGTTCTTC. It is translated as CAIRTSGRDNEQFF.

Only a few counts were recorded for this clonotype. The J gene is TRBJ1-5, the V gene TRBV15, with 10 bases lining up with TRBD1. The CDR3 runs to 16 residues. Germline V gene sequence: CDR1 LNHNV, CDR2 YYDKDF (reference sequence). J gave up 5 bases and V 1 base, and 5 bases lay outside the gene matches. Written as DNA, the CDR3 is TGTGCCACCAGCAGAGTCCGGGACAGGGGAGATCAGCCCCAGCATTTT. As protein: CATSRVRDRGDQPQHF.

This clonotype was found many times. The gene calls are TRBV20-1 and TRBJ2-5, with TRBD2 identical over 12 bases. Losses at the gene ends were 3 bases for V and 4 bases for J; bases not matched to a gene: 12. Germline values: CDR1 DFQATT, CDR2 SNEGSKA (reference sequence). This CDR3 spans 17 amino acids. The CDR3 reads CSARPTGLAGFRETQYF. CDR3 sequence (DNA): TGCAGTGCTAGGCCAACCGGACTAGCGGGATTCAGAGAGACCCAGTACTTC.

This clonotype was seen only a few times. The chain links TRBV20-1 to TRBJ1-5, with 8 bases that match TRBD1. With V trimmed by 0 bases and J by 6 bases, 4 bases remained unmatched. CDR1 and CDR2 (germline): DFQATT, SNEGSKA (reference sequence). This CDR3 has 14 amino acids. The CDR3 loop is CSARDWQGAQPQHF. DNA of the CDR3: TGCAGTGCTAGAGATTGGCAGGGGGCTCAGCCCCAGCATTTT.

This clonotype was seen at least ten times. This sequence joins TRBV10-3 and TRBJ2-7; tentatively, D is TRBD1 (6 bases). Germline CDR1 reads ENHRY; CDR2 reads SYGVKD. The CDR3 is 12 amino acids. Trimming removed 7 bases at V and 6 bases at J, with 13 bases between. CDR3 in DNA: TGTGCCATCACGCAGGGGTTGGGCGAGCAGTACTTC. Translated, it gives CAITQGLGEQYF.

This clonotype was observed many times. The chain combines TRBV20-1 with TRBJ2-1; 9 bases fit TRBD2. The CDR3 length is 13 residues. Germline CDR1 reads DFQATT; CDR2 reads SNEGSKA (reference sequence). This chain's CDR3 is CSARTSAYNEQFF. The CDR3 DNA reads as TGCAGCGCCCGGACTAGCGCCTACAATGAGCAGTTCTTC.

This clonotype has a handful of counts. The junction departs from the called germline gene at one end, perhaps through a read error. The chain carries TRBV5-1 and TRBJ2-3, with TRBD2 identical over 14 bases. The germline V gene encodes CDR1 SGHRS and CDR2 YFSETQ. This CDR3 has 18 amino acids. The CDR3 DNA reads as TGCGCCAGCAGCTTGACCGGGACTAGCGGGAGTAGAACAGGTACGCAGTATTTT. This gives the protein CASSLTGTSGSRTGTQYF.

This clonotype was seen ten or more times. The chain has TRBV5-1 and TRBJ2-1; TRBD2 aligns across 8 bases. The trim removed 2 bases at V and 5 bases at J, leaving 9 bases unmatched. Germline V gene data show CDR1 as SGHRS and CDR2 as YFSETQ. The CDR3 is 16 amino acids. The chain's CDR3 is CASSLVPAGENNEQFF. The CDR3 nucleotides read TGCGCCAGCAGCTTAGTTCCAGCGGGGGAAAACAATGAGCAGTTCTTC.

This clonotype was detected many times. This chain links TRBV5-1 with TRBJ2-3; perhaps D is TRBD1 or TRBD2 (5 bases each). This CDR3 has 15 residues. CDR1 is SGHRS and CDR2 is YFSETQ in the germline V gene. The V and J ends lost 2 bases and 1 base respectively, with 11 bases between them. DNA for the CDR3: TGCGCCAGCAGCTTCTTTAGAGGGGGCACAGATACGCAGTATTTT. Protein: CASSFFRGGTDTQYF.

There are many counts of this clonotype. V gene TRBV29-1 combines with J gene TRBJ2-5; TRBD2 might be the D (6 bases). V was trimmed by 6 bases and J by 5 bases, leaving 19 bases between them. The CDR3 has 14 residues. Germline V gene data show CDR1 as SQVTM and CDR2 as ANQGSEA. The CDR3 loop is CSVEGPGWGETQYF. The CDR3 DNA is TGCAGCGTGGAGGGACCCGGATGGGGGGAGACCCAGTACTTC.

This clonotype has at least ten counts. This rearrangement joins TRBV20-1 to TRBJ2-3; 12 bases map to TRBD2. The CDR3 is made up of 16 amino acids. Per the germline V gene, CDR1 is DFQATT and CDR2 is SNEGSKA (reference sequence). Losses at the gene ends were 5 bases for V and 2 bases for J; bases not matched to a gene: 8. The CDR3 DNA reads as TGCAGTGCTGACTCCGGGACTAGCGGGTTCACAGATACGCAGTATTTT. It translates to CSADSGTSGFTDTQYF.

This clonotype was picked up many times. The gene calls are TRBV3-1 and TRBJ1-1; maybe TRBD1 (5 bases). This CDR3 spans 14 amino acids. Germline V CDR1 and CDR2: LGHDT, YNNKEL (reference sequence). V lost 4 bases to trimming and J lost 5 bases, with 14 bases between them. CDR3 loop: CASSLGRRETEAFF. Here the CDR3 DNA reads TGTGCCAGCAGCCTGGGGCGACGGGAGACTGAAGCTTTCTTT.

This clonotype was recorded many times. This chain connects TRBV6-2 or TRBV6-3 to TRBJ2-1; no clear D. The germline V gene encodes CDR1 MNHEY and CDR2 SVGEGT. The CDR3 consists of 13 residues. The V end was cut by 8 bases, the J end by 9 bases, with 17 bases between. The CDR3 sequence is CASSDRLVSEQFF. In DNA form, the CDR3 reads TGTGCCAGCTCGGACCGCCTAGTTAGTGAGCAGTTCTTC.

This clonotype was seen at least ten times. The CDR3 nucleotides are TGCGCCAGCAGCTTGCCTTTGACGGGACCAGCCTACGAGCAGTACTTC. It translates to CASSLPLTGPAYEQYF. J is TRBJ2-7 and V is TRBV5-1, with D perhaps given as TRBD1 or TRBD2 (5 bases each). The V gene lost 1 base and the J gene lost 2 bases, with 16 bases spanning the gap. The CDR3 has 16 amino acids. Germline V lookup: CDR1 SGHRS, CDR2 YFSETQ.

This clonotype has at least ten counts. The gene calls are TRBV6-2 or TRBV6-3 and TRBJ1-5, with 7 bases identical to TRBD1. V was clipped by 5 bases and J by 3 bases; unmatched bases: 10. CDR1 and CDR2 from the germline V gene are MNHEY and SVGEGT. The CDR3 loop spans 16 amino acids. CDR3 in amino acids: CASSRQGRALNQPQHF. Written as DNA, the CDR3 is TGTGCCAGCAGTCGACAGGGAAGGGCCCTCAATCAGCCCCAGCATTTT.

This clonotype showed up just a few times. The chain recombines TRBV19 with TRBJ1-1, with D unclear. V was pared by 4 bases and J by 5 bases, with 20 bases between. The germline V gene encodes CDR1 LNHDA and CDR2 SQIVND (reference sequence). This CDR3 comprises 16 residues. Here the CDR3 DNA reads TGTGCCAGTAGTACGACGGACTTATCGGAGGATACTGAAGCTTTCTTT. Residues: CASSTTDLSEDTEAFF.

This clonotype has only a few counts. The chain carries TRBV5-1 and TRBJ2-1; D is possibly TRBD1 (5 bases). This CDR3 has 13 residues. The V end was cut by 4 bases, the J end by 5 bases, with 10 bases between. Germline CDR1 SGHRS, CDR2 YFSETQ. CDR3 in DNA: TGCGCCAGCAGCGACAAGACAGACAATGAGCAGTTCTTC. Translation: CASSDKTDNEQFF. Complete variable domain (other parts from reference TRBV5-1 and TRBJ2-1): KAGVTQTPRYLIKTRGQQVTLSCSPISGHRSVSWYQQTPGQGLQFLFEYFSETQRNKGNFPGRFSGRQFSNSRSEMNVSTLELGDSALYLCASSDKTDNEQFFGPGTRLTVL.

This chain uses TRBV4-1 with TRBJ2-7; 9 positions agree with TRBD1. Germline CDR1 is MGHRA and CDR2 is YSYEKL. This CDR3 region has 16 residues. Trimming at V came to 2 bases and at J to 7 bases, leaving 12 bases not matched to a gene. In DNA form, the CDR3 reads TGCGCCAGCAGCCAACTCACCGGGACAGGGTATGGGGAGCAGTACTTC. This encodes CASSQLTGTGYGEQYF.

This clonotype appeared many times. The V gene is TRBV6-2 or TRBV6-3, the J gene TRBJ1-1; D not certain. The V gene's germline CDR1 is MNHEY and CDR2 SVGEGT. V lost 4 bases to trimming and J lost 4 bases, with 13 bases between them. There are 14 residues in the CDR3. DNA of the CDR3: TGTGCCAGCAGTTTCGACGGTTCGGGCACTGAAGCTTTCTTT. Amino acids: CASSFDGSGTEAFF.

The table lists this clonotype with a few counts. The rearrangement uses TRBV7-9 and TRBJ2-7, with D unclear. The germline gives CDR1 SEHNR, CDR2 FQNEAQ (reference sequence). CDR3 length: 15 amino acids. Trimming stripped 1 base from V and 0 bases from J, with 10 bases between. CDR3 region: CASSLVADSSYEQYF. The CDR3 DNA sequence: TGTGCCAGCAGCTTAGTTGCAGATTCCTCCTACGAGCAGTACTTC.

CDR3 loop: CASSSSGRAHEQFF. The CDR3 DNA reads as TGTGCCAGCAGTTCTAGCGGGAGGGCCCATGAGCAGTTCTTC. This chain uses TRBV28 with TRBJ2-1; 12 nucleotides match TRBD2. Trimming cost V 4 bases and J 8 bases; bases outside gene matches: 3. Germline-derived CDR1 and CDR2 are MDHEN and SYDVKM. The CDR3 runs 14 residues.

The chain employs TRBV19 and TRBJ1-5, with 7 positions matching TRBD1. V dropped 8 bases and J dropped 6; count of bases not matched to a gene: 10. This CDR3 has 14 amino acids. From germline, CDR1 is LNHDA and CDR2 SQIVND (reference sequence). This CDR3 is CASHRGRFPQPQHF. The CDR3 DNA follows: TGTGCCAGTCACAGGGGACGCTTTCCTCAGCCCCAGCATTTT.

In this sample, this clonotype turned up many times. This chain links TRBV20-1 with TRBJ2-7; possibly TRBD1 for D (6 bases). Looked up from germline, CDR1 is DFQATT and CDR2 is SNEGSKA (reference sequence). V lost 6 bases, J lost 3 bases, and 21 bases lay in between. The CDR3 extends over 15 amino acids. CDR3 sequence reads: CSAAGMGQMDYEQYF. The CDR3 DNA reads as TGCAGTGCCGCAGGGATGGGACAAATGGACTACGAGCAGTACTTC.

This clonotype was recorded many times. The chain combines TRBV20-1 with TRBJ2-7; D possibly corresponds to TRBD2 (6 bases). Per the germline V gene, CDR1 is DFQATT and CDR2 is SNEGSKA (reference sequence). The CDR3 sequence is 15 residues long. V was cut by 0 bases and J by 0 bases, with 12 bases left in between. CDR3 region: CSARDWLANSYEQYF. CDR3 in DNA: TGCAGTGCTAGAGACTGGCTAGCGAACTCCTACGAGCAGTACTTC.

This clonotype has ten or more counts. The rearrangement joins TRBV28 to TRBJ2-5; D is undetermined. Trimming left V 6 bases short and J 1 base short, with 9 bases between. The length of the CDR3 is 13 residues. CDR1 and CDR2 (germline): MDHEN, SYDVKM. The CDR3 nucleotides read TGTGCCAGCAGACTGACCATCCAAGAGACCCAGTACTTC. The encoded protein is CASRLTIQETQYF.